This entry is about one T cell receptor beta chain. Its antigen is as yet unknown. This specimen includes other DNA sequences encoding the same CDR3. The data are from a study of OX40 agonist ivuxolimab in advanced cancers. Overall study: Treatment of patients was with ivuxolimab, an agonistic anti-OX40 (CD134) antibody.

Overall study results and limits: Among T cells, CD8+ cells averaged more expanded clones than CD4+ cells. Low normalized T-cell clonal expansion also characterized some of the nonresponders. People who partly responded at 0.1-3.0 mg/kg had some of the least clonal expansion seen.

Repertoires were generated with immunoSEQ multiplex PCR, while TCRdb's copy carries only in-frame clones and drops some. The sample records roughly 70,000 clones, roughly 85% being singletons. The specimen was CD4+ or CD8+ T cells sorted from blood, collected in a trial of the OX40 agonist ivuxolimab. The sequence was collected from an adult with an advanced solid tumor such as melanoma, head and neck, liver or kidney cancer.

CDR3 sequence (DNA): TGTGCCAGCAGTGCCTCTTACGAGCAGTACTTC. Translating it yields CASSASYEQYF. The chain has TRBV2 and TRBJ2-7, with unresolved D. In germline, CDR1 is SNHLY, CDR2 FYNNEI. This CDR3 is built from 11 residues. Trimming took off 4 bases at V and 4 bases at J, with 5 bases between the two ends.